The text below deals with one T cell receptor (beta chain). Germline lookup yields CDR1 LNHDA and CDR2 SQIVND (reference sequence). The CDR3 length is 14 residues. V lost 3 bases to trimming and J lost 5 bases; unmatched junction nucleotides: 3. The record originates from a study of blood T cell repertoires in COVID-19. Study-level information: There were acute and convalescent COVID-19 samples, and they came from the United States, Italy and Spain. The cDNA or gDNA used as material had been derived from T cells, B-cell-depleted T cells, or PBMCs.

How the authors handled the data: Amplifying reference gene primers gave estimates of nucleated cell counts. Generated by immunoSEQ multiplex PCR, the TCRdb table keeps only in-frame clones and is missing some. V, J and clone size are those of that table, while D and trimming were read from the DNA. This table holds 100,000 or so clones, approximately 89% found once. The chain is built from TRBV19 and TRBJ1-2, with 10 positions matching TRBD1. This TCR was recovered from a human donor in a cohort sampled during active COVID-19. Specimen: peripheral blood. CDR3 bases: TGTGCCAGTAGTATGGGACAGGGGTCGTATGGCTACACCTTC. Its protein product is CASSMGQGSYGYTF.